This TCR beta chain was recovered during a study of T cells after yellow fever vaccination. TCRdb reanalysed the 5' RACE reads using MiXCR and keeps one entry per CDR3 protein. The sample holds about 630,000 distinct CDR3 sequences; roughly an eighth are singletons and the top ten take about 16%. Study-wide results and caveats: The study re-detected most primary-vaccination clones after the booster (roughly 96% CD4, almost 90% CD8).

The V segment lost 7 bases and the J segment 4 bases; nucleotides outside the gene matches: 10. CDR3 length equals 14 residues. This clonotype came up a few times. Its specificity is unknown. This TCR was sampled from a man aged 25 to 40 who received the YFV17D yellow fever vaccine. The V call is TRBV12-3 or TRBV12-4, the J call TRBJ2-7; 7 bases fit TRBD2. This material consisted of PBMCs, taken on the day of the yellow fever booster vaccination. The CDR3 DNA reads TGTGCCAGCAATAGGCGGGCTAGCGGTTACGAGCAGTACTTC. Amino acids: CASNRRASGYEQYF.